This TCR beta chain originates from a study of shared T cell receptors in the human thymus. The protocol was immunoSEQ multiplex PCR, while the TCRdb copy is restricted to in-frame clones and leaves out a portion. The repertoire consists of about 660,000 clones, with 70% to 90% occurring once and the leading ten covering around 0.0099%. Trimming removed 4 bases at V and 7 bases at J, with 14 bases between. This CDR3 has 13 residues. In germline, CDR1 is LGHNA, CDR2 YSLEER. Separately, the same data were catalogued under a study of human thymus T cells. From that paper: Each of the donors was a healthy Finnish infant who was undergoing open corrective cardiac surgery for congenital heart defects. Surgeons resected thymus tissue during corrective heart surgery. Related research examined unrelated individuals and reported that their thymic repertoires overlapped highly.

This TCR was recovered from a boy under three years old with a congenital heart defect. Sequenced: thymocytes. The chain joins TRBV4-3 to TRBJ2-7; TRBD2 is a possible D gene (5 bases). CDR3 DNA sequence: TGCGCCAGCAGCCTTGGGCCTAGAGGGGAGCAGTACTTC. The encoded protein is CASSLGPRGEQYF.